The sequence of this T cell receptor beta chain was determined in a study of OX40 agonist ivuxolimab in advanced cancers. Study information: Those enrolled were roughly 80% male, with a mean age of approximately 60 years and ages from roughly 20 to 90.

Cycle 7 day 1, cycle 4 day 1, and baseline were the timepoints at which blood was sampled. Study findings and constraints: Expanded clones were, on average, more numerous in CD8+ T cells than in CD4+. The study found among the lowest clonal expansion in partial responders at 0.1-3.0 mg/kg.

Here immunoSEQ multiplex PCR was the method, and the copy in TCRdb shows in-frame clones only, minus some. The sample contains approximately 130,000 clones, over 75% of which appear only once. The germline CDR1 and CDR2 sequences are MNHEY and SVGAGI. The V gene end was trimmed by 2 bases and the J gene end by 2 bases; junction bases not matched to a gene: 2. The CDR3 length is 14 residues. Of note for this clone: Its antigen is undetermined. The same CDR3 also results from other DNA sequences found in this sample.

This TCR derives from an adult with an advanced solid tumor such as melanoma, head and neck, liver or kidney cancer. The J gene is TRBJ2-7, the V gene TRBV6-5; 8 bases line up with TRBD2. Here the sequenced sample was CD4+ or CD8+ T cells sorted from blood, taken in a trial of the OX40 agonist ivuxolimab. The CDR3 region has the DNA TGTGCCAGCAGTTACAGCGGGGGCACCTACGAGCAGTACTTC. Translation gives CASSYSGGTYEQYF.